This T cell receptor beta chain appears in the sequencing data of a study of radiotherapy plus CTLA-4 blockade in lung cancer (dated by TCRdb to the late 2010s). Background on the whole study: Among the enrolled patients, approximately 17% had an objective response, and less than 40% reached disease control. Summary of the overall study and its limitations: Early dynamic changes in blood T cell clones, together with increased serum interferon-beta after radiation, were reported as the strongest predictors of response. After treatment with radiotherapy and ipilimumab, TCR clones that originated in tumors expanded in peripheral blood.

In this study, focal radiation therapy paired with CTLA-4 blockade (ipilimumab) was tested in patients who had chemo-refractory metastatic non-small-cell lung cancer. Receptor libraries were prepared by the immunoSEQ multiplex PCR assay. The source is immuneACCESS, and TCRdb retained only in-frame sequences with V and J called. Part of the clones is not carried over; for the studies checked, unresolved V genes explain less than half of this, and the remainder is unexplained. This sample comprises around 45,000 clones, roughly 67% of them detected only once. Of the sample, 20% to 25% is held by the ten largest clones. The sample holds one count of this clone. Its binding antigen is unknown. Nothing much larger sits one base from this clone, and base qualities are not available. The trim is 10 bases for V and 4 bases for J, with a gap of 22 bases between the germline ends. The CDR3 holds 15 amino acids from the cysteine to the phenylalanine. The kept DNA is CDR3 alone, 45 bases in frame from the first base.

The chain uses TRBV23-1 and TRBJ2-5, with TRBD1 tentatively as D gene (6 bases match). TRBV23-1 is treated as an ORF (open reading frame) with a function not yet certain. This TCR was recovered from a human donor with non-small cell lung cancer who had a partial response to radiotherapy plus ipilimumab. Material: peripheral blood, obtained from a patient treated with radiotherapy plus ipilimumab. The CDR3 in this case is CANKKGERAGETQYF. The DNA sequence follows: TGCGCCAACAAGAAGGGGGAGAGGGCTGGAGAGACCCAGTACTTC.